This T cell receptor (beta chain) came from a study of shared clonotypes between healthy human individuals. The trim removed 5 bases at V and 3 bases at J, leaving 5 bases unmatched. The germline V gene encodes CDR1 MNHNY and CDR2 SVGAGI (reference sequence). This CDR3 is 14 amino acids long. The protocol was immunoSEQ multiplex PCR, while the TCRdb copy is restricted to in-frame clones and leaves out a portion. The sample consists of approximately 470,000 clones, around four fifths of them appearing once. Sequencing was performed on PBMCs. The TCR originated in a woman in her 40s in good health. Some clones in this sample may be carry-over from other donors' samples. The chain has TRBV6-6 and TRBJ2-7; 9 nucleotides agree with TRBD1. The CDR3 DNA follows: TGTGCCAGCAGTCCGACAGGGGGGCTCTACGAGCAGTACTTC. Amino acids: CASSPTGGLYEQYF.